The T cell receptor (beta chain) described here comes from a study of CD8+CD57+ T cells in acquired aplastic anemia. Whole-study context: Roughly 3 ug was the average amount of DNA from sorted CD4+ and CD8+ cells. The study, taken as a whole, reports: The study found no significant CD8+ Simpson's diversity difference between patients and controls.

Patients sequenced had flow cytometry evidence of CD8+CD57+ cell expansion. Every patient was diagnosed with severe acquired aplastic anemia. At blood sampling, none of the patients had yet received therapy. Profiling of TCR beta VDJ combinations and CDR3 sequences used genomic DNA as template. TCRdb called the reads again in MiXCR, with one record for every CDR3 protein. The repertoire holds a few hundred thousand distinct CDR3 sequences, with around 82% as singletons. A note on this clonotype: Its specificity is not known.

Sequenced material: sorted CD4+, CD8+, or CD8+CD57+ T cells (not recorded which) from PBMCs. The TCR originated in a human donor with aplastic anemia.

The CDR3 region has the DNA TGTGCCAGCAGCTTTGAAAGAAGCGGCGAGACGGAGTATTTT. It yields the protein CASSFERSGETEYF. V and J are TRBV7-9 and TRBJ2-3; a possible D gene is TRBD2 (5 bases). Germline lookup yields CDR1 SEHNR and CDR2 FQNEAQ (reference sequence). The CDR3 is 14 residues long. The ends were cut back, 3 bases at V and 13 bases at J, with 20 bases in the middle.